These T cell receptor beta chains were read from a single sample in a study of identical twins. TCRdb ran MiXCR on the 5' RACE reads and lists one entry per CDR3 protein. The sample shows some 690,000 distinct CDR3 sequences, less than 25% of them seen only once. This sample was shared with a second study, whose subject was T cells expressing NK-cell markers.

The sequenced material came from PBMCs. These receptors were taken from a young woman in good health. Each CDR3 is given with its conserved first and last residue. Each record gives: clone size, J gene, V gene, D gene, CDR3 protein, CDR3 DNA. The D gene is left open where the match is weak. Clone size is given for some rows only: seen once, a few or many times, or a class if the clone is expanded.

once,TRBJ2-5,TRBV11-1,TRBD2,CASSSPPGLASFQETQYF,TGTGCCAGCAGCTCCCCTCCGGGACTAGCGTCATTTCAAGAGACCCAGTACTTC
few,TRBJ1-2,TRBV9,NA,CASSLRDKPFDYGYTF,TGTGCCAGCAGCCTACGGGACAAGCCTTTTGACTATGGCTACACCTTC
few,TRBJ2-1,TRBV12-3/TRBV12-4,TRBD2,CASRPLAPYNEQFF,TGTGCCAGCAGGCCACTAGCGCCCTACAATGAGCAGTTCTTC
NA,TRBJ1-1,TRBV9,NA,CASSVVGASTEAFF,TGTGCCAGCAGCGTAGTTGGGGCAAGCACTGAAGCTTTCTTT
NA,TRBJ2-1,TRBV20-1,TRBD2,CSAHSRLANEQFF,TGCAGTGCTCACTCAAGACTAGCCAATGAGCAGTTCTTC
NA,TRBJ2-1,TRBV6-5,NA,CASSYLATGQYNEQFF,TGTGCCAGCAGTTACCTGGCGACAGGTCAATACAATGAGCAGTTCTTC
NA,TRBJ2-1,TRBV6-2/TRBV6-3,TRBD2,CASTPPGTSGNEQFF,TGTGCCAGCACCCCACCCGGGACTAGCGGCAATGAGCAGTTCTTC
many,TRBJ2-7,TRBV9,TRBD2,CASSVGIAGTYEQYF,TGTGCCAGCAGCGTAGGGATAGCGGGGACCTACGAGCAGTACTTC
few,TRBJ2-5,TRBV29-1,NA,CSVARSGWETQYF,TGCAGCGTGGCCCGGAGCGGTTGGGAGACCCAGTACTTC
NA,TRBJ2-1,TRBV12-3/TRBV12-4,TRBD1,CASSLTGTAPIDEQFF,TGTGCCAGCAGTTTAACCGGGACAGCCCCTATCGATGAGCAGTTCTTC
NA,TRBJ2-1,TRBV7-9,NA,CASSSYESSYNEQFF,TGTGCCAGCAGCTCATACGAGTCATCCTACAATGAGCAGTTCTTC
few,TRBJ1-5,TRBV30,TRBD1,CAWGRRQGTQPQHF,TGTGCCTGGGGCCGAAGACAGGGGACTCAGCCCCAGCATTTT
NA,TRBJ2-1,TRBV9,TRBD2,CASSVTSANNEQFF,TGTGCCAGCAGCGTGACTAGCGCTAACAATGAGCAGTTCTTC
NA,TRBJ2-7,TRBV7-2,TRBD1,CASSKRGRSYEQYF,TGTGCCAGCAGCAAGAGGGGGCGGAGCTACGAGCAGTACTTC
NA,TRBJ2-5,TRBV6-4,NA,CASSRVGGLGGETQYF,TGTGCCAGCAGTAGGGTAGGCGGACTCGGAGGGGAGACCCAGTACTTC
once,TRBJ1-2,TRBV20-1,NA,CSASLSWREGGYTF,TGCAGTGCTAGTCTCTCCTGGCGGGAGGGTGGCTACACCTTC
few,TRBJ2-7,TRBV6-1,TRBD1,CASSLHRDRGPYEQYF,TGTGCCAGCAGCCTCCACCGGGACAGGGGGCCCTACGAGCAGTACTTC
NA,TRBJ1-1,TRBV20-1,NA,CSARSSGYTEAFF,TGCAGTGCTAGATCCTCAGGGTACACTGAAGCTTTCTTT
NA,TRBJ1-2,TRBV20-1,NA,CSAIWTATYTF,TGCAGTGCTATTTGGACAGCTACCTACACCTTC
NA,TRBJ2-7,TRBV20-1,TRBD1,CSAPSGGDSYEQYF,TGCAGTGCTCCCTCAGGGGGCGACAGCTACGAGCAGTACTTC
few,TRBJ2-5,TRBV12-3/TRBV12-4,NA,CASRMRGAVETQYF,TGTGCCAGCAGAATGAGAGGGGCCGTGGAGACCCAGTACTTC
many,TRBJ1-1,TRBV5-5,NA,CASSGEGDERTEAFF,TGTGCCAGCAGCGGAGAGGGGGATGAGCGCACTGAAGCTTTCTTT
NA,TRBJ2-1,TRBV6-5,NA,CASRIDGYNEQFF,TGTGCCAGCAGGATTGACGGCTACAATGAGCAGTTCTTC
NA,TRBJ2-7,TRBV12-3/TRBV12-4,NA,CASSHARETSYEQYF,TGTGCCAGCAGTCACGCTAGAGAGACCTCCTACGAGCAGTACTTC
NA,TRBJ2-1,TRBV29-1,TRBD2,CSVAGGTYEQFF,TGCAGCGTTGCGGGAGGGACCTATGAGCAGTTCTTC
few,TRBJ1-6,TRBV12-3/TRBV12-4,NA,CASRSRHTYNSPLHF,TGTGCCAGCAGATCCAGGCATACCTATAATTCACCCCTCCACTTT
NA,TRBJ1-5,TRBV5-1,TRBD1,CASSLSTGSNQPQHF,TGCGCCAGCAGCTTATCGACAGGGAGCAATCAGCCCCAGCATTTT
NA,TRBJ2-3,TRBV20-1,NA,CSARDLSSFLTDTQYF,TGCAGTGCTAGAGATCTATCCTCCTTTCTCACAGATACGCAGTATTTT
NA,TRBJ2-3,TRBV24-1,TRBD1,CATSAQPGQGTPDTQYF,TGTGCCACCAGTGCCCAGCCGGGACAGGGGACCCCAGATACGCAGTATTTT
NA,TRBJ2-1,TRBV12-3/TRBV12-4,NA,CASSPGTPYNEQFF,TGTGCCAGCAGTCCAGGGACTCCATACAATGAGCAGTTCTTC
NA,TRBJ1-1,TRBV3-1,NA,CASSQDWQNTEAFF,TGTGCCAGCAGCCAAGATTGGCAGAACACTGAAGCTTTCTTT
NA,TRBJ2-7,TRBV20-1,NA,CSARKTPDSYEQYF,TGCAGTGCTAGAAAAACCCCGGACAGCTACGAGCAGTACTTC
few,TRBJ2-1,TRBV10-3,TRBD2,CAISTRLAGGDEQFF,TGTGCCATCAGTACCAGACTAGCGGGAGGCGATGAGCAGTTCTTC
few,TRBJ2-6,TRBV20-1,NA,CSARPLYEGANVLTF,TGCAGTGCCCGCCCCCTTTACGAAGGGGCCAACGTCCTGACTTTC
NA,TRBJ2-6,TRBV5-1,NA,CASSAAISGANVLTF,TGCGCCAGCAGCGCGGCGATCTCTGGGGCCAACGTCCTGACTTTC
many,TRBJ1-5,TRBV10-3,TRBD1,CAISDQGDSNQPQHF,TGTGCCATCAGTGACCAGGGGGATAGCAATCAGCCCCAGCATTTT
few,TRBJ2-6,TRBV10-3,NA,CAISADSGTSTGANVLTF,TGTGCCATCAGTGCCGATTCGGGCACCTCAACTGGGGCCAACGTCCTGACTTTC
NA,TRBJ1-1,TRBV7-6,TRBD1,CASSDQGGWTEAFF,TGTGCCAGCAGCGACCAAGGGGGCTGGACTGAAGCTTTCTTT
NA,TRBJ2-1,TRBV4-3,NA,CASSRETFNEQFF,TGCGCCAGCAGCCGAGAGACCTTTAATGAGCAGTTCTTC
few,TRBJ2-5,TRBV29-1,TRBD2,CSLWTSGGETQYF,TGCAGCCTCTGGACTAGCGGGGGGGAGACCCAGTACTTC
few,TRBJ1-4,TRBV6-5,NA,CASSHRGEKLFF,TGTGCCAGCAGTCACAGAGGTGAAAAACTGTTTTTT
NA,TRBJ2-7,TRBV5-1,NA,CASSPSLDATYEQYF,TGCGCCAGCAGCCCGTCACTGGACGCTACCTACGAGCAGTACTTC
NA,TRBJ2-5,TRBV4-3,NA,CASSQDRVRQGGQETQYF,TGCGCCAGCAGCCAAGATCGGGTTAGACAGGGAGGCCAAGAGACCCAGTACTTC
NA,TRBJ1-5,TRBV6-1,NA,CASGAGRGGNQPQHF,TGTGCCAGCGGGGCGGGCAGAGGGGGCAATCAGCCCCAGCATTTT
NA,TRBJ1-4,TRBV7-9,NA,CASSLMSGSEKLFF,TGTGCCAGCAGCTTAATGTCAGGCAGTGAAAAACTGTTTTTT
few,TRBJ1-2,TRBV2,NA,CASRQGRGPTGYTF,TGTGCCAGCAGACAAGGCAGGGGCCCTACTGGCTACACCTTC
few,TRBJ1-1,TRBV7-6,NA,CASSSTNGMNTEAFF,TGTGCCAGCAGCAGCACAAACGGGATGAACACTGAAGCTTTCTTT
few,TRBJ2-7,TRBV20-1,NA,CSASRLPGLLYEQYF,TGCAGTGCTAGCCGTCTACCGGGACTCCTCTACGAGCAGTACTTC
NA,TRBJ1-3,TRBV5-5,NA,CASSSRHLSSGNTIYF,TGTGCCAGCAGTTCACGACACTTAAGCTCTGGAAACACCATATATTTT
NA,TRBJ2-7,TRBV6-1,TRBD1,CASSDGGQGANEQYF,TGTGCCAGCAGTGATGGGGGACAGGGGGCGAACGAGCAGTACTTC
NA,TRBJ2-1,TRBV20-1,NA,CSAQGWGGSNEQFF,TGCAGTGCCCAGGGGTGGGGGGGCTCCAATGAGCAGTTCTTC
few,TRBJ1-2,TRBV7-9,TRBD1,CASSPDRAWTLDGYTF,TGTGCCAGCAGCCCCGACAGGGCATGGACCTTAGATGGCTACACCTTC
few,TRBJ2-7,TRBV11-3,NA,CAGRGGRDGEQYF,TGTGCCGGGCGAGGCGGCCGTGATGGCGAGCAGTACTTC
once,TRBJ2-3,TRBV27,NA,CASREQGTDTQYF,TGTGCCAGCAGAGAGCAGGGCACAGATACGCAGTATTTT
many,TRBJ2-3,TRBV20-1,TRBD2,CSARVTSGVRDTQYF,TGCAGTGCTAGAGTGACTAGCGGGGTGAGGGATACGCAGTATTTT
NA,TRBJ2-2,TRBV6-2/TRBV6-3,TRBD2,CASRRAGGHTGELFF,TGTGCCAGCCGGCGAGCGGGAGGGCACACCGGGGAGCTGTTTTTT
few,TRBJ2-2,TRBV2,TRBD1,CASSRRDRGNTGELFF,TGTGCCAGCTCGCGCCGGGACAGGGGAAACACCGGGGAGCTGTTTTTT
NA,TRBJ2-7,TRBV4-3,NA,CASSQEDGSTQYF,TGCGCCAGCAGCCAAGAGGACGGCTCAACGCAGTACTTC
NA,TRBJ2-5,TRBV5-1,NA,CASRWLQETQYF,TGCGCCAGCCGCTGGCTACAAGAGACCCAGTACTTC
few,TRBJ1-1,TRBV12-3/TRBV12-4,NA,CASSLGRAGRNTEAFF,TGTGCCAGCAGTTTAGGGCGAGCAGGGAGGAACACTGAAGCTTTCTTT